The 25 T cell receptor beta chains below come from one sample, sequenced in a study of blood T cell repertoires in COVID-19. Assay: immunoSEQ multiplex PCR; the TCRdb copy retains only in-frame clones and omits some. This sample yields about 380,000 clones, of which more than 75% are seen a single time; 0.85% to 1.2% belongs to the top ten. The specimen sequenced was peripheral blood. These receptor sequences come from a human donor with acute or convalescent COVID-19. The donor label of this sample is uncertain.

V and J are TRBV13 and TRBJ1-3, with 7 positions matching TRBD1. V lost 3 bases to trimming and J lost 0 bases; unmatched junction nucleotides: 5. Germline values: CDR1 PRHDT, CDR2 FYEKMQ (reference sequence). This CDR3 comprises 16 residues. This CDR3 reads CASSFNRGLSGNTIYF. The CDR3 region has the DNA TGTGCCAGCAGCTTCAACAGGGGCCTCTCTGGAAACACCATATATTTT. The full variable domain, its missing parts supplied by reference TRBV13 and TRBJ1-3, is AAGVIQSPRHLIKEKRETATLKCYPIPRHDTVYWYQQGPGQDPQFLISFYEKMQSDKGSIPDRFSAQQFSDYHSELNMSSLELGDSALYFCASSFNRGLSGNTIYFGEGSWLTVV.

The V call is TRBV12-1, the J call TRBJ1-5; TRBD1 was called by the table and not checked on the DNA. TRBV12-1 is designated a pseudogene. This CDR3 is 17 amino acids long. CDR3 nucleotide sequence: TGTGCCAGCACCCATTCCCCCGGCCAGGGTGTGCATCAGCCCCAGCATTTT. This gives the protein CASTHSPGQGVHQPQHF.

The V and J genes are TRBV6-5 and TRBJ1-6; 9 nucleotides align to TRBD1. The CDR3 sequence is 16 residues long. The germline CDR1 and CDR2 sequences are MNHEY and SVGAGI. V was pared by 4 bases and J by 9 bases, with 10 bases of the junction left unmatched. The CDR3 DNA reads TGTGCCAGCAGTTTCGAGGACAGGGGAAGAAGTTCACCCCTCCACTTT. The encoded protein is CASSFEDRGRSSPLHF.

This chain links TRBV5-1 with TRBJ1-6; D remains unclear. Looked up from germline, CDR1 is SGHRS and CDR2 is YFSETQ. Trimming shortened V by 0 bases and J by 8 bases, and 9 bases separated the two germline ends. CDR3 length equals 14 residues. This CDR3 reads CASSLDRVYSPLHF. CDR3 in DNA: TGCGCCAGCAGCTTGGACAGAGTCTATTCACCCCTCCACTTT.

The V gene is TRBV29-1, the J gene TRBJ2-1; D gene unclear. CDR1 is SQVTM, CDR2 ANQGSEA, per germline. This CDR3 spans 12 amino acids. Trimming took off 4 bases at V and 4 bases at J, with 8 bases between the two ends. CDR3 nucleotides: TGCAGCGTTGTTTCCACTTACAATGAGCAGTTCTTC. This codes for CSVVSTYNEQFF.

The CDR3 protein is CASREGQVKTGELFF. CDR3 in DNA: TGTGCCAGCAGGGAGGGACAGGTTAAGACCGGGGAGCTGTTTTTT. V is TRBV3-1 (or the pseudogene TRBV3-2) and J is TRBJ2-2, with TRBD1 matching 8 bases. Germline trimming cut 6 bases from V and 5 bases from J; bases unmatched to any gene: 8. CDR3 size: 15 residues. Germline values: CDR1 LGHDT, CDR2 YNNKEL (reference sequence).

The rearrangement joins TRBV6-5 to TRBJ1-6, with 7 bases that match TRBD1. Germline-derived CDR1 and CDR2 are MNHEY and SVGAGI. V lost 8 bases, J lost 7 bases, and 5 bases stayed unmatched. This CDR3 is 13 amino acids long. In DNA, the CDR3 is TGTGCCAGCGGACAGGTCTTAAATTCACCCCTCCACTTT. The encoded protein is CASGQVLNSPLHF.

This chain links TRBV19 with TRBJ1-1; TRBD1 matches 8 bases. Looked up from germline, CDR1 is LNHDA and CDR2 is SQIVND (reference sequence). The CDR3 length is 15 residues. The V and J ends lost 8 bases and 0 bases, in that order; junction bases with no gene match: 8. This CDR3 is CASLRTGSLNTEAFF. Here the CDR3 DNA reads TGTGCCAGTCTCAGGACAGGGTCTTTGAACACTGAAGCTTTCTTT. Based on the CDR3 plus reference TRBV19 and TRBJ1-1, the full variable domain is DGGITQSPKYLFRKEGQNVTLSCEQNLNHDAMYWYRQDPGQGLRLIYYSQIVNDFQKGDIAEGYSVSREKKESFPLTVTSAQKNPTAFYLCASLRTGSLNTEAFFGQGTRLTVV.

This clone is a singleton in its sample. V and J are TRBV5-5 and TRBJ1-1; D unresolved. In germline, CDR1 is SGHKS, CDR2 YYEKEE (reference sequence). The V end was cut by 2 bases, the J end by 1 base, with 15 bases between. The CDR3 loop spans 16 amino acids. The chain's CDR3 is CASSFREELPNTEAFF. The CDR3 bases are TGTGCCAGCAGCTTTCGGGAGGAACTTCCGAACACTGAAGCTTTCTTT.

The chain's CDR3 is CASSADYSTDTQYF. The CDR3 DNA reads as TGTGCCAGCAGTGCGGACTATAGCACAGATACGCAGTATTTT. V is TRBV2 and J is TRBJ2-3, with D possibly TRBD2 on 6 matching bases. V lost 4 bases to trimming and J lost 0 bases, with 8 bases between them. The germline V gene encodes CDR1 SNHLY and CDR2 FYNNEI. The CDR3 loop spans 14 amino acids.

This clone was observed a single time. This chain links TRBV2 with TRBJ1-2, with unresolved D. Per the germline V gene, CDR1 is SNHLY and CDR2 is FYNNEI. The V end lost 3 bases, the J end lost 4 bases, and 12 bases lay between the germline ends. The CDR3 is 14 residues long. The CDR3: CASSEGRHPYGYTF. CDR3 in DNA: TGTGCCAGCAGTGAGGGCCGACACCCCTATGGCTACACCTTC. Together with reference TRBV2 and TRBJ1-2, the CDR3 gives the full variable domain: EPEVTQTPSHQVTQMGQEVILRCVPISNHLYFYWYRQILGQKVEFLVSFYNNEISEKSEIFDDQFSVERPDGSNFTLKIRSTKLEDSAMYFCASSEGRHPYGYTFGSGTRLTVV.

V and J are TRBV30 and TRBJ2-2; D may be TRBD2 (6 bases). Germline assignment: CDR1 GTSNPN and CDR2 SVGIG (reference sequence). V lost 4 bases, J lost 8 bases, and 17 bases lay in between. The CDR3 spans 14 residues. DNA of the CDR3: TGTGCCTGGAAACCACCGGGAGTCGTAGGGGAGCTGTTTTTT. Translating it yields CAWKPPGVVGELFF.

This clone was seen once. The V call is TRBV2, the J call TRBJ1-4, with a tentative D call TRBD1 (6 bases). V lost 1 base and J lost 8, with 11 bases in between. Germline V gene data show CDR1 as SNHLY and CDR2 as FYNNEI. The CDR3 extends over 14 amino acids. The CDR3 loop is CASSEGGGSEKLFF. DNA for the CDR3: TGTGCCAGCAGTGAAGGGGGGGGCAGCGAAAAACTGTTTTTT.

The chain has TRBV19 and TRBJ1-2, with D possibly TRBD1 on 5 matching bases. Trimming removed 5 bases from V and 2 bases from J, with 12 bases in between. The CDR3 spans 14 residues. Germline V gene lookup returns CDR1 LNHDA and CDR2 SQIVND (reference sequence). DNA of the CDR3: TGTGCCAGTAGTGAGGCACGGGGGAACTATGGCTACACCTTC. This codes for CASSEARGNYGYTF.

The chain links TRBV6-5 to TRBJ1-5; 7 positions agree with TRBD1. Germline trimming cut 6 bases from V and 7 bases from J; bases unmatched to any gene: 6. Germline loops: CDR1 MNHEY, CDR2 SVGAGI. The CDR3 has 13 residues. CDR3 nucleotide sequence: TGTGCCAGCAGAGGACAGGTCGGGCAGCCCCAGCATTTT. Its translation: CASRGQVGQPQHF.

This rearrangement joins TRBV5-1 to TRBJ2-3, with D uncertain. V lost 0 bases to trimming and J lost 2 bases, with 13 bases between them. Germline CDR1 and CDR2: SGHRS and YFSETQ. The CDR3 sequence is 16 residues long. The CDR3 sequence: CASSLAGSAHTDTQYF. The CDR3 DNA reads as TGCGCCAGCAGCTTGGCAGGTTCCGCGCACACAGATACGCAGTATTTT.

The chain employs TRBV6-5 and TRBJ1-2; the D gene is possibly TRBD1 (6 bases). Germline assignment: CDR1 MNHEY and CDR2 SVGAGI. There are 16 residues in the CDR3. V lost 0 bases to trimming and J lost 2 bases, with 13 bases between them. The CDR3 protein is CASSYSLGGANYGYTF. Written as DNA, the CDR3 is TGTGCCAGCAGTTACTCGTTAGGGGGAGCGAACTATGGCTACACCTTC.

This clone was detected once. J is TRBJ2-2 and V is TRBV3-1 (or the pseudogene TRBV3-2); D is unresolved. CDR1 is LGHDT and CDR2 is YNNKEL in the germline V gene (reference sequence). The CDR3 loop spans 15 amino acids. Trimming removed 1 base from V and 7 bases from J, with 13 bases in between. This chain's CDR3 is CASSQVNYRSGELFF. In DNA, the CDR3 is TGTGCCAGCAGCCAAGTAAACTATCGTAGCGGGGAGCTGTTTTTT.

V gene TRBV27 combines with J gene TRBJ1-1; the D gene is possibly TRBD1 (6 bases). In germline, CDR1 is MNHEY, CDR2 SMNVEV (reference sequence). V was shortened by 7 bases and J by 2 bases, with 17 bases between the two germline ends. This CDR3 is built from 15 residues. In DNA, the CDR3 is TGTGCCAGCAACCGGGCAGGGGAGGGAAACACTGAAGCTTTCTTT. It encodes CASNRAGEGNTEAFF.

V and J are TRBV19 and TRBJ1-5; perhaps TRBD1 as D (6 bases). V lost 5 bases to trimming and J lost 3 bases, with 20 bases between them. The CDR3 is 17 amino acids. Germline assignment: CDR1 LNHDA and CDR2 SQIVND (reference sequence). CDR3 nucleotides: TGTGCCAGTAGTCATGCGCAGGGGAACCTACCCAATCAGCCCCAGCATTTT. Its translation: CASSHAQGNLPNQPQHF.

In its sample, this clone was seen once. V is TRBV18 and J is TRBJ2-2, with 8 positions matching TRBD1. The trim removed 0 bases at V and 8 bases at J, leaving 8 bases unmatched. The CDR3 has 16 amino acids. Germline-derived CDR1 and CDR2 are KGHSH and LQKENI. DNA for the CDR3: TGTGCCAGCTCACCACCTACGGCAGGGGGCTTTGGGGAGCTGTTTTTT. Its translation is CASSPPTAGGFGELFF. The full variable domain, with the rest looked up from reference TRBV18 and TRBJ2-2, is NAGVMQNPRHLVRRRGQEARLRCSPMKGHSHVYWYRQLPEEGLKFMVYLQKENIIDESGMPKERFSAEFPKEGPSILRIQQVVRGDSAAYFCASSPPTAGGFGELFFGEGSRLTVL.

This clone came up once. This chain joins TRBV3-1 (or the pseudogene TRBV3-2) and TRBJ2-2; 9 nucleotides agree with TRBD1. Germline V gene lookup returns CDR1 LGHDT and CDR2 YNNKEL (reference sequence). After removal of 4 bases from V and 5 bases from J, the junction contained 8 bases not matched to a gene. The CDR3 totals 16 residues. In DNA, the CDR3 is TGTGCCAGCAGCCTAAGAGGGACAGGGCGGACCGGGGAGCTGTTTTTT. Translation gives CASSLRGTGRTGELFF.

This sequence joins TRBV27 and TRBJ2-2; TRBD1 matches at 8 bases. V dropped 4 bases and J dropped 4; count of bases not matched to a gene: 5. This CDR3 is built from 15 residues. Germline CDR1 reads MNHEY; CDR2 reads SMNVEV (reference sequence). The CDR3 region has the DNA TGTGCCAGCAGTTCAAACAGGGGGAGCACCGGGGAGCTGTTTTTT. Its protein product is CASSSNRGSTGELFF.

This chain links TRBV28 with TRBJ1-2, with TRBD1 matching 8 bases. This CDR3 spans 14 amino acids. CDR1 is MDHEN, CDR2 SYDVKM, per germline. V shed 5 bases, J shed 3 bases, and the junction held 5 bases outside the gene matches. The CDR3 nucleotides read TGTGCCAGCAGTCAGGGGGCTCAGCACTATGGCTACACCTTC. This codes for CASSQGAQHYGYTF.

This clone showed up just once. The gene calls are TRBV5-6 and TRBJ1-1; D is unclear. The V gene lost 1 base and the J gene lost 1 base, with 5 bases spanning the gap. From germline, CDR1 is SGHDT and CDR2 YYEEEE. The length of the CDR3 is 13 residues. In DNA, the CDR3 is TGTGCCAGCAGCTTGTCGAGGAACACTGAAGCTTTCTTT. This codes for CASSLSRNTEAFF.